These 25 T cell receptor beta chains originate from one sample sequenced in a study of shared clonotypes between healthy human individuals. Libraries were prepared by immunoSEQ multiplex PCR; TCRdb keeps only in-frame clonotypes and omits some of them. The sample holds 2 million to 2.5 million clones; just over 90% are singletons and the top ten take 0.3% to 0.4%. What was sequenced was naive CD4+ T cells from PBMCs. Sample subset: CD45RA+ positively selected. Receptor source: a man younger than 35 in good health. Some clones in this sample may be carry-over from other donors' samples.

J is TRBJ2-1 and V is TRBV18; TRBD1 matches 8 bases. CDR3 size: 15 residues. V was pared by 5 bases and J by 0 bases, with 3 bases of the junction left unmatched. Germline V CDR1 and CDR2: KGHSH, LQKENI. CDR3 DNA: TGTGCCAGCTCAAGAGGACAGGGCTCCTACAATGAGCAGTTCTTC. This encodes CASSRGQGSYNEQFF.

This clone was detected a few times. This chain links TRBV9 with TRBJ2-7, with TRBD1 matching 9 bases. Trimming removed 3 bases from V and 6 bases from J; junction bases left unmatched: 10. Germline CDR1 SGDLS, CDR2 YYNGEE. The CDR3 runs 15 residues. DNA of the CDR3: TGTGCCAGCAGCGCCATGGGGGGACAGGGATCCGAGCAGTACTTC. Protein product: CASSAMGGQGSEQYF.

V usage is TRBV21-1 and J usage is TRBJ2-1; the DNA was not compared with TRBD2, the D call given in the table. TRBV21-1 is a known pseudogene. This CDR3 is 15 amino acids long. The CDR3 region has the DNA TGTGCCAGCAGCAATCCTACTAGCGTTCCGGGTGAGCAGTTCTTC. This translates into CASSNPTSVPGEQFF.

This chain links TRBV5-8 with TRBJ1-5, with 7 bases aligning to TRBD1. This CDR3 is built from 17 residues. Germline-derived CDR1 and CDR2 are SGHTS and YDEGEE. V lost 5 bases to trimming and J lost 0 bases; unmatched junction nucleotides: 11. The chain's CDR3 is CASSFRDSVYSNQPQHF. CDR3 in DNA: TGTGCCAGCAGTTTCCGGGACAGTGTATATAGCAATCAGCCCCAGCATTTT.

The chain has TRBV5-1 and TRBJ1-2, with 7 bases lining up with TRBD1. Germline CDR1 SGHRS, CDR2 YFSETQ. This CDR3 has 14 amino acids. V was clipped by 3 bases and J by 1 base; unmatched bases: 3. The CDR3 region is CASSSYRGNYGYTF. The DNA of the CDR3 is TGCGCCAGCAGCTCCTACAGGGGTAACTATGGCTACACCTTC.

The V and J genes are TRBV5-1 and TRBJ2-6; no reliable D call. Trimming stripped 4 bases from V and 4 bases from J, with 15 bases between. The CDR3 has 16 amino acids. Germline CDR1 is SGHRS and CDR2 is YFSETQ. The CDR3 spells CASSDRAGSGANVLTF. CDR3 sequence (DNA): TGCGCCAGCAGCGACCGAGCCGGGTCCGGGGCCAACGTCCTGACTTTC. The entire variable domain, with the rest obtained from reference TRBV5-1 and TRBJ2-6, is as follows: KAGVTQTPRYLIKTRGQQVTLSCSPISGHRSVSWYQQTPGQGLQFLFEYFSETQRNKGNFPGRFSGRQFSNSRSEMNVSTLELGDSALYLCASSDRAGSGANVLTFGAGSRLTVL.

The chain uses TRBV6-1 and TRBJ2-3; no reliable D call. The germline V and J ends were trimmed by 5 bases and 0 bases, with 3 bases remaining between them. CDR3 size: 12 residues. Germline V gives CDR1 MNHNS, CDR2 SASEGT. In DNA form, the CDR3 reads TGTGCCAGCAGTTCTAGCACAGATACGCAGTATTTT. Translating it yields CASSSSTDTQYF.

The chain has TRBV27 and TRBJ2-7; the match to TRBD2 covers 11 bases. Per the germline V gene, CDR1 is MNHEY and CDR2 is SMNVEV (reference sequence). V shed 4 bases, J shed 7 bases, and the junction held 9 bases outside the gene matches. This CDR3 comprises 15 residues. The CDR3 is CASSYTLAGGGEQYF. The CDR3 DNA reads as TGTGCCAGCAGTTACACCCTAGCGGGAGGTGGGGAGCAGTACTTC.

This chain connects TRBV2 to TRBJ2-5; no definite D call. The V end lost 4 bases, the J end lost 5 bases, and 11 bases lay between the germline ends. The CDR3 has 13 amino acids. CDR1 and CDR2 from the germline V gene are SNHLY and FYNNEI. In DNA, the CDR3 is TGTGCCAGCAGTGCCCAAAGGACGGAGACCCAGTACTTC. Translation: CASSAQRTETQYF.

V is TRBV2 and J is TRBJ2-6, with TRBD2 as a possible D gene (6 bases). CDR1 SNHLY and CDR2 FYNNEI come from the germline V gene. The V gene lost 9 bases and the J gene lost 0 bases, with 15 bases spanning the gap. The CDR3 extends over 16 amino acids. CDR3 nucleotide sequence: TGTGCCAGGACGGGACTGAAATCCTCTGGGGCCAACGTCCTGACTTTC. Protein sequence: CARTGLKSSGANVLTF.

The chain carries TRBV27 and TRBJ2-7, with 8 bases fitting TRBD1. Germline V lookup: CDR1 MNHEY, CDR2 SMNVEV (reference sequence). V lost 6 bases to trimming and J lost 1 base; unmatched junction nucleotides: 8. The CDR3 runs to 15 residues. Here the CDR3 reads CASRDGQGGSYEQYF. CDR3 coding DNA: TGTGCCAGCAGGGATGGACAGGGAGGATCCTACGAGCAGTACTTC.

The J gene is TRBJ2-1, the V gene TRBV5-1, with a weak D call TRBD2 (5 bases). Germline CDR1 and CDR2: SGHRS and YFSETQ. The CDR3 totals 13 residues. The V end lost 0 bases, the J end lost 8 bases, and 9 bases lay between the germline ends. Here the CDR3 reads CASSLESRDEQFF. In nucleotides, the CDR3 is TGCGCCAGCAGCTTGGAGTCGCGGGATGAGCAGTTCTTC.

This clone has more than one count but fewer than ten. The chain uses TRBV5-4 and TRBJ1-1, with D possibly TRBD1 on 5 matching bases. Germline CDR1 is SGHNT and CDR2 is YYREEE (reference sequence). CDR3 size: 14 residues. V was cut by 6 bases and J by 2 bases, with 14 bases left in between. CDR3 nucleotide sequence: TGTGCCAGCACCCAAGGACAACAAAACACTGAAGCTTTCTTT. Translated: CASTQGQQNTEAFF.

The count of this clone is one. The rearrangement links TRBV4-2 to TRBJ1-2; the D gene is possibly TRBD1 (6 bases). Germline V gene sequence: CDR1 LGHNA, CDR2 YNFKEQ. Trimming removed 0 bases from V and 4 bases from J, with 18 bases in between. This CDR3 is built from 17 residues. In nucleotides, the CDR3 is TGTGCCAGCAGCCAAGATAGGCCAGAGGGGGGAGGCTATGGCTACACCTTC. Its translation: CASSQDRPEGGGYGYTF.

V is TRBV19 and J is TRBJ2-3, with unresolved D. The CDR3 contains 14 residues. Germline loops: CDR1 LNHDA, CDR2 SQIVND (reference sequence). Between the trimmed V and J ends, which lost 5 bases and 0 bases, there was a span of 9 bases. CDR3 region: CASSRVGSTDTQYF. The DNA of the CDR3 is TGTGCCAGTAGTCGGGTGGGAAGCACAGATACGCAGTATTTT.

A note on this clone: This sample includes further DNA sequences coding for the same CDR3. This sequence joins TRBV5-4 and TRBJ1-5; the D is unclear. CDR3 length: 15 amino acids. Germline CDR1 SGHNT, CDR2 YYREEE (reference sequence). The V end lost 0 bases, the J end lost 0 bases, and 7 bases lay between the germline ends. CDR3 nucleotides: TGTGCCAGCAGCTTGGGCGGGAATAGCAATCAGCCCCAGCATTTT. Translation: CASSLGGNSNQPQHF.

The V call is TRBV14, the J call TRBJ2-5; D gene unclear. The CDR3 sequence is 12 residues long. The germline V gene has CDR1 SGHDN and CDR2 FVKESK. V was shortened by 0 bases and J by 9 bases, with 8 bases between the two germline ends. The chain's CDR3 is CASSQDQSAQYF. Here the CDR3 DNA reads TGTGCCAGCAGCCAAGACCAGTCGGCCCAGTACTTC.

This clone was found once. The chain couples TRBV5-1 to TRBJ2-3; D uncertain. Trimming removed 5 bases from V and 2 bases from J, with 9 bases in between. This CDR3 region has 13 residues. The germline gives CDR1 SGHRS, CDR2 YFSETQ. CDR3 DNA: TGCGCCAGCAGGAAGGCTCTCACAGATACGCAGTATTTT. Translation: CASRKALTDTQYF.

This sequence joins TRBV9 and TRBJ2-3; D is ambiguous. The CDR3 consists of 13 residues. Germline lookup yields CDR1 SGDLS and CDR2 YYNGEE. V was shortened by 2 bases and J by 3 bases, with 7 bases between the two germline ends. CDR3 amino acids: CASSVDETDTQYF. The CDR3 DNA reads as TGTGCCAGCAGCGTGGACGAGACAGATACGCAGTATTTT.

Concerning this clone: The junction departs from the called germline gene at one end, perhaps through a read error. The rearrangement joins TRBV4-2 to TRBJ1-3; D is uncertain. This CDR3 has 14 residues. Germline V CDR1 and CDR2: LGHNA, YNFKEQ. This CDR3 reads CASSKDWGGNTIYF. CDR3 DNA sequence: TGTGCCAGCAGCAAAGATTGGGGAGGAAACACCATATATTTT.

This clone was counted once. V is TRBV5-1 and J is TRBJ2-3; D is perhaps TRBD1 (5 bases). The CDR3 sequence is 14 residues long. The germline V gene has CDR1 SGHRS and CDR2 YFSETQ. Trimming pared 0 bases from V and 6 bases from J, leaving 11 bases between. CDR3 amino acids: CASSLEGYGDTQYF. CDR3 sequence (DNA): TGCGCCAGCAGCTTGGAGGGGTATGGGGATACGCAGTATTTT.

The chain is built from TRBV18 and TRBJ1-2; perhaps TRBD1 as D (5 bases). Germline V CDR1 and CDR2: KGHSH, LQKENI. The germline V and J ends were trimmed by 2 bases and 8 bases, with 12 bases remaining between them. This CDR3 contains 13 residues. CDR3 residues: CASSPEGEGGYTF. CDR3 nucleotides: TGTGCCAGCTCACCAGAAGGGGAAGGGGGCTACACCTTC.

With respect to this clone: Different DNA sequences within this sample yield the same CDR3. The chain couples TRBV15 to TRBJ2-5; 8 bases are a match to TRBD1. Unmatched junction bases numbered 0, after V lost 3 bases and J lost 3 bases. The germline V gene encodes CDR1 LNHNV and CDR2 YYDKDF (reference sequence). The CDR3 runs 13 residues. CDR3 sequence: CATSRDREETQYF. In DNA form, the CDR3 reads TGTGCCACCAGCAGGGACAGGGAAGAGACCCAGTACTTC.

J is TRBJ2-5 and V is TRBV29-1; no definite D call. Germline V CDR1 and CDR2: SQVTM, ANQGSEA. The CDR3 loop spans 16 amino acids. The V end lost 7 bases, the J end lost 5 bases, and 26 bases lay between the germline ends. Here the CDR3 reads CSARRSGRAVWETQYF. In DNA form, the CDR3 reads TGCAGCGCCCGACGCTCCGGACGTGCCGTGTGGGAGACCCAGTACTTC.

The J gene is TRBJ2-5, the V gene TRBV5-4; D call uncertain. The length of the CDR3 is 13 residues. The germline V gene encodes CDR1 SGHNT and CDR2 YYREEE (reference sequence). Between the trimmed V and J ends, which lost 1 base and 3 bases, there was a span of 7 bases. As DNA, the CDR3 is TGTGCCAGCAGCTTGCGTCGGGAAGAGACCCAGTACTTC. It codes for CASSLRREETQYF.